Included here is one T cell receptor beta chain sequence, with context. This record comes from a study of control samples from healthy donors and cancer patients. TCRdb's copy holds only in-frame clones and misses some; the assay was immunoSEQ multiplex PCR. Among some 120,000 clones listed, 91% were seen once. This CDR3 contains 16 residues. Germline assignment: CDR1 SGHRS and CDR2 YFSETQ. V lost 0 bases to trimming and J lost 6 bases; unmatched junction nucleotides: 6. The origin of this receptor is a man younger than 35 in good health. The chain links TRBV5-1 to TRBJ1-5; 10 bases are shared with TRBD1. The material sequenced was blood. The CDR3 nucleotides are TGCGCCAGCAGCTTGGCTCCGACAGGGGGCGGTCAGCCCCAGCATTTT. Protein: CASSLAPTGGGQPQHF. Using reference TRBV5-1 and TRBJ1-5 for the parts outside the CDR3, the full variable domain is KAGVTQTPRYLIKTRGQQVTLSCSPISGHRSVSWYQQTPGQGLQFLFEYFSETQRNKGNFPGRFSGRQFSNSRSEMNVSTLELGDSALYLCASSLAPTGGGQPQHFGDGTRLSIL.